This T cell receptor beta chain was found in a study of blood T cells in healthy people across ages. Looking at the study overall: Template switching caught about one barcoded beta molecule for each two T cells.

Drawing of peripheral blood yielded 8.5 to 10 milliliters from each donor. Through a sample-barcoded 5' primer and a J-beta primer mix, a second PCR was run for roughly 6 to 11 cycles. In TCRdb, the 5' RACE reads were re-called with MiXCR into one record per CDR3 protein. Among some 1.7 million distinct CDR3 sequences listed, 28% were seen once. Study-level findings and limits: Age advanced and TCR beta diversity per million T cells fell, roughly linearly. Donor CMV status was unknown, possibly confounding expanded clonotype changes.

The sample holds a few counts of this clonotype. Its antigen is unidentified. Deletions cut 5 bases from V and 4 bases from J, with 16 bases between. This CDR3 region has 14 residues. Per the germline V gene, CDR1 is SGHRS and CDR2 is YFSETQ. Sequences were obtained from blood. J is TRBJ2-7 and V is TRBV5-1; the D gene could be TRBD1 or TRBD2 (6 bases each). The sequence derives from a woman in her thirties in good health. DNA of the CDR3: TGCGCCAGCAGTATCGGGGGCAACTTATACGAGCAGTACTTC. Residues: CASSIGGNLYEQYF.